These T cell receptor beta chains were read from a single sample in a study of Ad26.COV2.S vaccination and SARS-CoV-2 variants. Clones were read by immunoSEQ multiplex PCR, and TCRdb kept only the in-frame ones, dropping some. The repertoire holds hundreds of thousands of clones, with over 75% as singletons. This specimen was peripheral blood, taken in a trial of Ad26.COV2.S vaccine versus placebo. The receptor set was obtained from a person aged 18-60 years who received the Ad26.COV2.S COVID-19 vaccine or a placebo. Both conserved end residues are part of each CDR3. A D gene is named only where the DNA matches it firmly. The size field is filled for only some rows; it gives once, few, many or a size class.

>NA|TRBV19|13|TRBJ1-1|NA
TGTGCCAGTAGTATGGGACGGAACACTGAAGCTTTCTTT
CASSMGRNTEAFF
>NA|TRBV4-2|15|TRBJ2-3|NA
TGTGCCAGCAGACTAGGGACGGGGGGCCCAGATACGCAGTATTTT
CASRLGTGGPDTQYF
>TRBD1|TRBV19|19|TRBJ1-5|NA
TGTGCCAGTAGTGCCCGACCAGGGACAGACCTTTATCGCAATCAGCCCCAGCATTTT
CASSARPGTDLYRNQPQHF
>TRBD1|TRBV6-5|16|TRBJ1-4|NA
TGTGCCAGCAGTTACCAGTCGGGGACAGGGGATGAAAAACTGTTTTTT
CASSYQSGTGDEKLFF
>NA|TRBV24-1|14|TRBJ1-2|NA
TGTGCCACCAGTGACTCGAGGGGGAATATGGGCTACACCTTC
CATSDSRGNMGYTF
>TRBD1|TRBV4-1|17|TRBJ1-2|NA
TGCGCCAGCAGCCAAGATCAGGGACAGGGGGCGAATCATGGCTACACCTTC
CASSQDQGQGANHGYTF
>NA|TRBV7-9|11|TRBJ2-7|NA
TGTGCCAGCACCGATAGCTACGAGCAGTACTTC
CASTDSYEQYF
>TRBD1|TRBV3-1/TRBV3-2|15|TRBJ1-4|NA
TGTGCCAGCACCAGAGCCACAGGGGCAAATGAAAAACTGTTTTTT
CASTRATGANEKLFF
>NA|TRBV9|15|TRBJ2-2|NA
TGTGCCAGCAGCGTAGGCGGTCGGAACACCGGGGAGCTGTTTTTT
CASSVGGRNTGELFF
>NA|TRBV10-3|13|TRBJ2-6|NA
TGTGCCATGAATAGCGCTGGGGCCAACGTCCTGACTTTC
CAMNSAGANVLTF
>TRBD1|TRBV4-1|14|TRBJ1-4|NA
TGCGCCAGCTCCCGGACAGGGGGCATAGAAAAACTGTTTTTT
CASSRTGGIEKLFF
>TRBD2|TRBV5-8|15|TRBJ2-3|NA
TGTGCCAGCAGCTCGAGACTAGCGGCCACAGATACGCAGTATTTT
CASSSRLAATDTQYF
>TRBD1|TRBV19|14|TRBJ1-1|NA
TGTGCCAGTACTAGGGACAGGGGTCAAACTGAAGCTTTCTTT
CASTRDRGQTEAFF
>NA|TRBV10-3|15|TRBJ1-5|few
TGTGCCATCAGTCTCGGAGGGGACGGCAATCAGCCCCAGCATTTT
CAISLGGDGNQPQHF
>NA|TRBV19|13|TRBJ2-7|NA
TGTGCCAGTAGTACAGGGCATCGATACGAGCAGTACTTC
CASSTGHRYEQYF
>NA|TRBV7-9|15|TRBJ1-3|NA
TGTGCCAGCAGCTTAGACGGAATCTCTGGAAACACCATATATTTT
CASSLDGISGNTIYF
>NA|TRBV25-1|15|TRBJ1-1|few
TGTGCCAGCAGATCCTTCACAGGAAGGAACACTGAAGCTTTCTTT
CASRSFTGRNTEAFF
>NA|TRBV5-8|14|TRBJ2-3|NA
TGTGCCAGCAGCCGAGGGTGGGGGACAGATACGCAGTATTTT
CASSRGWGTDTQYF
>TRBD1|TRBV13|14|TRBJ1-1|NA
TGTGCCAGCAGCTCTACATTGGACAGGGCTGAAGCTTTCTTT
CASSSTLDRAEAFF
>NA|TRBV18|16|TRBJ1-2|NA
TGTGCCAGCTCACCATTTCCCCTTCAAGCTAACTATGGCTACACCTTC
CASSPFPLQANYGYTF
>TRBD1|TRBV27|15|TRBJ1-1|NA
TGTGCCAGCAGTTTGGGTGGACAGGGGGTAGGTGAAGCTTTCTTT
CASSLGGQGVGEAFF
>TRBD2|TRBV28|15|TRBJ2-1|NA
TGTGCCAGCAGGTTATGGCGGGAGGGGTACAATGAGCAGTTCTTC
CASRLWREGYNEQFF
>NA|TRBV5-6|14|TRBJ2-7|NA
TGTGCCAGCAGCTCTCGCAGGGGCATTTACGAGCAGTACTTC
CASSSRRGIYEQYF
>NA|TRBV7-8|15|TRBJ2-7|NA
TGTGCCAGCAGCTTGGGACGGGAAACCTCCTACGAGCAGTACTTC
CASSLGRETSYEQYF
>NA|TRBV20-1|13|TRBJ2-7|NA
TGCAGTGCCAGTCGGCAGGGAGCCTACGAGCAGTACTTC
CSASRQGAYEQYF
>NA|TRBV28|12|TRBJ2-2|NA
TGTGCCAGCGGGAGAGCGACCGGGGAGCTGTTTTTT
CASGRATGELFF